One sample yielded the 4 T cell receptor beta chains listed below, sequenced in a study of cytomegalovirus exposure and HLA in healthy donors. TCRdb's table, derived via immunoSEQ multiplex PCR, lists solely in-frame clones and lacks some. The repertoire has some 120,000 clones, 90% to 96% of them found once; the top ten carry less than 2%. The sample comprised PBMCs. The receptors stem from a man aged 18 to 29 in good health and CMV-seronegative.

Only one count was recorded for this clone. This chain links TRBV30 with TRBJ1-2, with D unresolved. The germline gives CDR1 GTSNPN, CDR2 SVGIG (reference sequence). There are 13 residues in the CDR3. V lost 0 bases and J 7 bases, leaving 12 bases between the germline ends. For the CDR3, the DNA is TGTGCCTGGAGTGTACGCGGCAACGGTGGCTACACCTTC. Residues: CAWSVRGNGGYTF. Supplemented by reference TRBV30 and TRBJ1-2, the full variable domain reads SQTIHQWPATLVQPVGSPLSLECTVEGTSNPNLYWYRQAAGRGLQLLFYSVGIGQISSEVPQNLSASRPQDRQFILSSKKLLLSDSGFYLCAWSVRGNGGYTFGSGTRLTVV.

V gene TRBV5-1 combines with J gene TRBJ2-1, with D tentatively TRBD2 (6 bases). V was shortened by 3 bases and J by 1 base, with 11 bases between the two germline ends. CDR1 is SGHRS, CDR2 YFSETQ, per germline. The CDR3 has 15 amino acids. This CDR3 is CASSSTSQSYNEQFF. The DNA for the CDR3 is TGCGCCAGCAGCTCGACTAGTCAGTCCTACAATGAGCAGTTCTTC.

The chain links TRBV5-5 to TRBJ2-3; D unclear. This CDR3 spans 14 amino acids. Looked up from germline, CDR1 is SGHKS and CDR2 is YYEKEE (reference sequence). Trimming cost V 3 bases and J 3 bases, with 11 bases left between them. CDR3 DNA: TGTGCCAGCAGCTGGGCCACAGCTACAGATACGCAGTATTTT. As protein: CASSWATATDTQYF.

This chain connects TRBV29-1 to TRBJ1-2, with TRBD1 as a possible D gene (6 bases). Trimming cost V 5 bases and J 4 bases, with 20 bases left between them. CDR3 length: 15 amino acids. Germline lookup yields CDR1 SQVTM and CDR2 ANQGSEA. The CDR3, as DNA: TGCAGCGTTTTCCTACCGACAGGACTTCCCTATGGCTACACCTTC. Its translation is CSVFLPTGLPYGYTF.